This T cell receptor (beta chain) was retrieved from a study of blood T cell repertoires in COVID-19. Clones were sequenced by immunoSEQ multiplex PCR, and TCRdb holds only the in-frame ones, with some missing. The top ten hold approximately 4% of the sample, which has 150,000 to 200,000 clones, approximately 87% seen once. This TCR was sampled from a woman in her seventies with acute or convalescent COVID-19. What was sequenced was peripheral blood.

In nucleotides, the CDR3 is TGTGCCAGCAGTGTAGGACTAACTAACAATGAGCAGTTCTTC. It codes for CASSVGLTNNEQFF. This chain links TRBV27 with TRBJ2-1; possibly TRBD2 for D (6 bases). CDR3 length: 14 amino acids. Germline V CDR1 and CDR2: MNHEY, SMNVEV (reference sequence). The germline V and J ends were trimmed by 5 bases and 5 bases, with 13 bases remaining between them.